The clone carrying this T cell receptor (beta chain) was seen a handful of times. Per the germline V gene, CDR1 is KGHSH and CDR2 is LQKENI. V shed 2 bases and J 4 bases; nucleotides not matched to a gene: 9. This CDR3 region has 17 residues. The data stem from a study of blood T cell repertoires in COVID-19. Here immunoSEQ multiplex PCR was the method, and the copy in TCRdb shows in-frame clones only, minus some. This sample carries about 210,000 clones, just under 85% of them seen once, and the ten largest clones take about 7.3%. The sample was peripheral blood. The receptor comes from a woman between 45 and 60 years old with active or convalescent COVID-19. V usage is TRBV18 and J usage is TRBJ1-2, with 11 bases fitting TRBD1. CDR3 amino acids: CASSPWPGTGGLYGYTF. The CDR3 DNA reads TGTGCCAGCTCACCATGGCCCGGGACAGGGGGTCTCTATGGCTACACCTTC.